These 23 T cell receptor beta chains were all obtained from the same sample, sequenced in a study of CXCR3-negative and CXCR3-positive naive CD8 T cells. No antigens are known for them. Whole-study results and caveats: TRB CDR3s of CXCR3-positive naive cells were more hydrophobic than those of CXCR3-negative naive cells.

Via 5' RACE with UMI labels, TRB cDNA libraries were prepared. TCRdb reprocessed the 5' RACE reads and stores each CDR3 protein as one record, lacking DNA. The table for this sample gives about 63,000 distinct CDR3 sequences. The sequenced sample consisted of naive CXCR3+ CD8+ T cells from blood. Noted subset: CD45RO-CCR7+CD27+CD95- naive CD8+ T cells expressing CXCR3 (TNR3+). These receptors were taken from a human donor in good health. Some clones in this sample may be carry-over from other donors' samples.

The chain joins TRBV5-5 to TRBJ2-3; TCRdb gives TRBD2 as the D gene, but with no DNA this cannot be confirmed. Germline CDR1 reads SGHKS; CDR2 reads YYEKEE (reference sequence). There are 14 residues in the CDR3. CDR3 protein: CASTGLAGFDTQYF. The full variable domain, in which reference TRBV5-5 and TRBJ2-3 provide the parts outside the CDR3, is DAGVTQSPTHLIKTRGQQVTLRCSPISGHKSVSWYQQVLGQGPQFIFQYYEKEERGRGNFPDRFSARQFPNYSSELNVNALLLGDSALYLCASTGLAGFDTQYFGPGTRLTVL.

The chain employs TRBV21-1 and TRBJ2-7; the TRBD2 assignment by TCRdb is unverifiable without DNA. TRBV21-1 is an annotated pseudogene. This CDR3 has 16 amino acids. The CDR3 region is CASNPTSGQSTYEQYF.

The rearrangement links TRBV12-3 or TRBV12-4 to TRBJ1-4; as DNA is missing, the TRBD1 call by TCRdb cannot be tested. CDR3 length: 14 residues. The CDR3 sequence: CASSPSAHWEKLFF.

The rearrangement uses TRBV7-6 and TRBJ2-1; TCRdb lists TRBD2, though no DNA is available to test this call. Looked up from germline, CDR1 is SGHVS and CDR2 is FNYEAQ. This CDR3 has 18 amino acids. The CDR3 sequence is CASSLNRGDSGSYNEQFF.

The rearrangement joins TRBV28 to TRBJ2-7. The CDR3 consists of 14 residues. Germline CDR1 reads MDHEN; CDR2 reads SYDVKM. The CDR3: CASSNTGGPYEQYF.

The chain has TRBV11-2 and TRBJ2-7; TCRdb returns TRBD1, unconfirmable since there is no DNA. This CDR3 comprises 14 residues. Germline CDR1 reads SGHAT; CDR2 reads FQNNGV. The CDR3 loop is CASSLGRGYYEQYF.

The chain has TRBV19 and TRBJ2-3; the TCRdb D gene call, TRBD2, has no DNA to confirm it. Looked up from germline, CDR1 is LNHDA and CDR2 is SQIVND (reference sequence). This CDR3 contains 15 residues. Here the CDR3 reads CASSWGLAATDTQYF.

CDR3 sequence reads: CASSGEREGRRNEQFF. The chain joins TRBV9 to TRBJ2-1; TCRdb designates TRBD2, a call that cannot be tested without DNA. Per germline, CDR1 SGDLS and CDR2 YYNGEE. The CDR3 covers 16 residues.

The genes are TRBV7-9 and TRBJ2-3. The CDR3 sequence is 14 residues long. In germline, CDR1 is SEHNR, CDR2 FQNEAQ (reference sequence). The CDR3 protein is CASSSTEIPITQYF. The full variable domain, completed using reference TRBV7-9 and TRBJ2-3, is DTGVSQNPRHKITKRGQNVTFRCDPISEHNRLYWYRQTLGQGPEFLTYFQNEAQLEKSRLLSDRFSAERPKGSFSTLEIQRTEQGDSAMYLCASSSTEIPITQYFGPGTRLTVL.

This CDR3 is CASSGLADNEQFF. This rearrangement joins TRBV12-3 or TRBV12-4 to TRBJ2-1; TCRdb designates TRBD2, a call that cannot be tested without DNA. CDR3 size: 13 residues.

The CDR3 here is CSVEAKPYEQYF. The J gene is TRBJ2-7, the V gene TRBV29-1. Germline CDR1 and CDR2: SQVTM and ANQGSEA. The CDR3 contains 12 residues.

The V gene is TRBV29-1, the J gene TRBJ1-1; TCRdb's D call of TRBD1 is untestable without DNA. This CDR3 is 15 amino acids long. The V gene's germline CDR1 is SQVTM and CDR2 ANQGSEA. This CDR3 is CSVEAPGQGSTEAFF.

This chain links TRBV6-5 with TRBJ2-7. The CDR3 spans 14 residues. Germline loops: CDR1 MNHEY, CDR2 SVGAGI. CDR3 sequence reads: CASSYGASSYEQYF.

The chain uses TRBV7-9 and TRBJ2-1; TCRdb's D call, TRBD1, is unchecked because there is no DNA. Germline CDR1 reads SEHNR; CDR2 reads FQNEAQ (reference sequence). This CDR3 spans 15 amino acids. The chain's CDR3 is CASSRPGSSYNEQFF.

The chain employs TRBV20-1 and TRBJ2-5; TCRdb returns TRBD1, unconfirmable since there is no DNA. The CDR3 covers 17 residues. In germline, CDR1 is DFQATT, CDR2 SNEGSKA (reference sequence). The chain's CDR3 is CSARDKGRGPRGETQYF.

The CDR3 sequence: CASARQENSYEQYF. This rearrangement joins TRBV28 to TRBJ2-7; TCRdb's D gene call, TRBD1, goes unchecked for lack of DNA. The CDR3 contains 14 residues. Per the germline V gene, CDR1 is MDHEN and CDR2 is SYDVKM. The full variable domain, its missing parts supplied by reference TRBV28 and TRBJ2-7, is DVKVTQSSRYLVKRTGEKVFLECVQDMDHENMFWYRQDPGLGLRLIYFSYDVKMKEKGDIPEGYSVSREKKERFSLILESASTNQTSMYLCASARQENSYEQYFGPGTRLTVT.

This CDR3 reads CASRRIHSLGRVNTGELFF. The V and J genes are TRBV28 and TRBJ2-2; TCRdb's D call, TRBD1, is unchecked because there is no DNA. CDR1 and CDR2 (germline): MDHEN, SYDVKM. The CDR3 loop spans 19 amino acids.

J is TRBJ1-1 and V is TRBV29-1. CDR3 length equals 11 residues. CDR1 SQVTM and CDR2 ANQGSEA come from the germline V gene. CDR3: CSVLRNTEAFF.

The chain recombines TRBV28 with TRBJ2-7; TCRdb designates TRBD2, a call that cannot be tested without DNA. Germline CDR1 MDHEN, CDR2 SYDVKM. The CDR3 is 16 residues long. The CDR3 sequence: CASSPLGGGLAYEQYF.

The genes are TRBV7-3 and TRBJ2-1; TCRdb names TRBD2, which stays unverified in the absence of DNA. Germline CDR1 reads SGHTA; CDR2 reads FQGTGA. The CDR3 extends over 15 amino acids. CDR3 sequence reads: CASSLSSGKNNEQFF.

V gene TRBV20-1 combines with J gene TRBJ2-7; as DNA is missing, the TRBD1 call by TCRdb cannot be tested. Germline CDR1 and CDR2: DFQATT and SNEGSKA (reference sequence). The CDR3 consists of 17 residues. CDR3 in amino acids: CSARDLRGGRAGYEQYF.

This sequence joins TRBV7-6 and TRBJ2-7; TCRdb's D call of TRBD2 is untestable without DNA. Looked up from germline, CDR1 is SGHVS and CDR2 is FNYEAQ. The CDR3 sequence is 14 residues long. The CDR3 here is CASSPSGLAGEQYF.

The genes are TRBV7-9 and TRBJ2-5; TCRdb's D call, TRBD2, is unchecked because there is no DNA. In germline, CDR1 is SEHNR, CDR2 FQNEAQ (reference sequence). This CDR3 is built from 15 residues. This CDR3 is CASSPDSVAQETQYF. Full variable domain (rest looked up from reference TRBV7-9 and TRBJ2-5): DTGVSQNPRHKITKRGQNVTFRCDPISEHNRLYWYRQTLGQGPEFLTYFQNEAQLEKSRLLSDRFSAERPKGSFSTLEIQRTEQGDSAMYLCASSPDSVAQETQYFGPGTRLLVL.